Below are 16 T cell receptor beta chains sequenced from a single sample in a study of preoperative IRX-2 immunotherapy in early breast cancer. Sequencing used immunoSEQ multiplex PCR; TCRdb keeps in-frame clones, though not all of them. The data contain roughly 43,000 clones, approximately 94% of them seen just once; the ten biggest clones take up about 1.6%. Regarding treatment: preoperative locoregional IRX-2 cytokine immunotherapy. Material: tumor tissue, obtained after IRX-2 immunotherapy. All receptors derive from a human donor with breast cancer.

This clone was picked up one time. J is TRBJ1-4 and V is TRBV15, with D possibly matching TRBD1 (5 bases). The CDR3 is made up of 14 amino acids. Germline lookup yields CDR1 LNHNV and CDR2 YYDKDF (reference sequence). V gave up 3 bases and J gave up 8 bases, with 13 bases separating them. The CDR3 is CATSRGGVAEKLFF. CDR3 sequence (DNA): TGTGCCACCAGCAGGGGGGGGGTCGCGGAAAAACTGTTTTTT.

The chain carries TRBV5-6 and TRBJ2-7, with D possibly matching TRBD1 (5 bases). The CDR3 length is 13 residues. Germline V gene lookup returns CDR1 SGHDT and CDR2 YYEEEE. V lost 4 bases and J lost 2, with 10 bases in between. This CDR3 is CASSQQVTYEQYF. In DNA form, the CDR3 reads TGTGCCAGCAGCCAACAGGTGACCTACGAGCAGTACTTC.

This chain joins TRBV5-1 and TRBJ2-5; D uncertain. Trimming stripped 1 base from V and 4 bases from J, with 5 bases between. The CDR3 runs to 12 residues. The germline gives CDR1 SGHRS, CDR2 YFSETQ. As DNA, the CDR3 is TGCGCCAGCAGCTTGAGTGCAGAGACCCAGTACTTC. It specifies CASSLSAETQYF.

This chain links TRBV29-1 with TRBJ2-7; 12 bases match TRBD1. The CDR3 loop spans 14 amino acids. Losses at the gene ends were 6 bases for V and 1 base for J; bases not matched to a gene: 4. CDR1 is SQVTM, CDR2 ANQGSEA, per germline. The chain's CDR3 is CSVGTGGASYEQYF. DNA for the CDR3: TGCAGCGTGGGGACAGGGGGCGCTTCCTACGAGCAGTACTTC.

The chain joins TRBV7-2 to TRBJ2-1; D is uncertain. The V end lost 2 bases, the J end lost 0 bases, and 11 bases lay between the germline ends. The CDR3 has 16 residues. The germline V gene encodes CDR1 SGHTA and CDR2 FQGNSA. Here the CDR3 reads CASSLRPLRSYNEQFF. The CDR3 DNA sequence: TGTGCCAGCAGCTTAAGACCCCTTCGCTCCTACAATGAGCAGTTCTTC.

The chain has TRBV6-5 and TRBJ1-5, with D tentatively TRBD1 (5 bases). V lost 0 bases and J 11 bases, leaving 11 bases between the germline ends. Germline assignment: CDR1 MNHEY and CDR2 SVGAGI. This CDR3 has 13 amino acids. In DNA, the CDR3 is TGTGCCAGCAGTTACTCGGGGGATGGGGCCCAGCATTTT. It encodes CASSYSGDGAQHF.

The chain uses TRBV5-1 and TRBJ2-5, with TRBD1 matching over 7 bases. The J segment lost 1 base and the V segment lost 4 bases, leaving 7 bases of the junction unmatched. Germline V lookup: CDR1 SGHRS, CDR2 YFSETQ. The CDR3 totals 15 residues. CDR3 nucleotides: TGCGCCAGCAGCCGGGACAGTAATTTCCAAGAGACCCAGTACTTC. This gives the protein CASSRDSNFQETQYF. Full variable domain (missing parts from reference TRBV5-1 and TRBJ2-5): KAGVTQTPRYLIKTRGQQVTLSCSPISGHRSVSWYQQTPGQGLQFLFEYFSETQRNKGNFPGRFSGRQFSNSRSEMNVSTLELGDSALYLCASSRDSNFQETQYFGPGTRLLVL.

The V and J genes are TRBV5-6 and TRBJ2-2, with 7 bases fitting TRBD2. This CDR3 comprises 17 residues. CDR1 SGHDT and CDR2 YYEEEE come from the germline V gene. The trim removed 4 bases at V and 2 bases at J, leaving 11 bases unmatched. CDR3 amino acids: CASSMPYRDYNTGELFF. CDR3 bases: TGTGCCAGCAGCATGCCTTACCGGGACTATAACACCGGGGAGCTGTTTTTT. The whole variable domain, filled in from reference TRBV5-6 and TRBJ2-2, reads DAGVTQSPTHLIKTRGQQVTLRCSPKSGHDTVSWYQQALGQGPQFIFQYYEEEERQRGNFPDRFSGHQFPNYSSELNVNALLLGDSALYLCASSMPYRDYNTGELFFGEGSRLTVL.

The chain joins TRBV4-2 to TRBJ2-5; 9 nucleotides agree with TRBD2. The DNA end is a closer match to TRBJ2-7, so the J assignment may be wrong. The CDR3 is 16 residues long. Germline-derived CDR1 and CDR2 are LGHNA and YNFKEQ. CDR3 amino acids: CASSQEPIAGAGEQYF. Written as DNA, the CDR3 is TGTGCCAGCAGCCAAGAACCCATAGCGGGAGCCGGCGAGCAGTACTTC.

In this sample, this clone turned up a few times. The chain has TRBV2 and TRBJ1-4, with 7 bases identical to TRBD1. The CDR3 loop spans 15 amino acids. Trimming removed 6 bases from V and 8 bases from J; junction bases left unmatched: 12. CDR1 and CDR2 (germline): SNHLY, FYNNEI. The CDR3 DNA is TGTGCCAGCAGCGACCCCGGGACAGAGGAGGAAAAACTGTTTTTT. Residues: CASSDPGTEEEKLFF.

The rearrangement uses TRBV7-9 and TRBJ2-6; a possible D gene is TRBD1 (6 bases). V lost 0 bases to trimming and J lost 0 bases, with 15 bases between them. The CDR3 totals 19 residues. Germline CDR1 reads SEHNR; CDR2 reads FQNEAQ (reference sequence). CDR3 nucleotides: TGTGCCAGCAGCTTAGCCCCGAGACAGGCAAACTCTGGGGCCAACGTCCTGACTTTC. This gives the protein CASSLAPRQANSGANVLTF.

The gene calls are TRBV29-1 and TRBJ2-7; 9 bases agree with TRBD1. Germline CDR1 reads SQVTM; CDR2 reads ANQGSEA. This CDR3 spans 14 amino acids. V was clipped by 3 bases and J by 0 bases; unmatched bases: 3. In DNA form, the CDR3 reads TGCAGCGTTGAGGACAGGGGACGCTCCTACGAGCAGTACTTC. The encoded protein is CSVEDRGRSYEQYF.

The rearrangement joins TRBV7-3 to TRBJ2-3; D ambiguous. Germline CDR1 is SGHTA and CDR2 is FQGTGA. This CDR3 comprises 13 residues. The V end lost 5 bases, the J end lost 5 bases, and 11 bases lay between the germline ends. Here the CDR3 DNA reads TGTGCCAGCAGCCCCGACGGCGGAGATACGCAGTATTTT. It is translated as CASSPDGGDTQYF.

The CDR3: CASSLGGSGNQPQHF. The CDR3 DNA reads as TGTGCCAGCAGCTTAGGGGGGAGTGGCAATCAGCCCCAGCATTTT. This rearrangement joins TRBV7-6 to TRBJ1-5, with D perhaps TRBD1 (5 bases). CDR1 SGHVS and CDR2 FNYEAQ come from the germline V gene. The CDR3 consists of 15 residues. The V and J ends lost 1 base and 2 bases respectively, with 9 bases between them. The whole variable domain, remainder taken from reference TRBV7-6 and TRBJ1-5, is GAGVSQSPRYKVTKRGQDVALRCDPISGHVSLYWYRQALGQGPEFLTYFNYEAQQDKSGLPNDRFSAERPEGSISTLTIQRTEQRDSAMYRCASSLGGSGNQPQHFGDGTRLSIL.

This clone was detected once. The chain has TRBV9 and TRBJ2-3, with 7 bases that match TRBD2. V lost 1 base and J lost 7; bases outside the gene matches: 9. Looked up from germline, CDR1 is SGDLS and CDR2 is YYNGEE. The CDR3 runs to 15 residues. The CDR3 DNA is TGTGCCAGCAGCGTAATCGGGACTACCCCGAATACGCAGTATTTT. This encodes CASSVIGTTPNTQYF.

The rearrangement uses TRBV5-1 and TRBJ2-3, with D maybe TRBD2 (5 bases). Germline loops: CDR1 SGHRS, CDR2 YFSETQ. The germline V and J ends were trimmed by 4 bases and 4 bases, with 13 bases remaining between them. This CDR3 region has 14 residues. The CDR3 region has the DNA TGCGCCAGCAGCCTAGGACTCTTCTCAGATACGCAGTATTTT. It codes for CASSLGLFSDTQYF.